This entry features one T cell receptor (beta chain) sequence. Its antigen is not yet known. Per-base quality was not reported, and no clone a single base away is much larger than it. Whole blood was collected in K2EDTA tubes by collaborating institutions according to the institutions' own protocols. For TCRbeta analysis, collaborators shipped samples as frozen whole blood, isolated PBMCs, or DNA extracted from either of those sample types. This record comes from a study of blood T cell repertoires in COVID-19 (dated by TCRdb to about 2020). About the investigation overall: Collaborator samples came from the United States, Italy and Spain and covered acute and convalescent phases of COVID-19. The material from the prospective study consisted of cDNA or gDNA derived from T cells, B-cell-depleted T cells, or PBMCs. Subjects who had been exposed to COVID-19, were actively infected with it, or had recovered from it provided the deeply sampled blood TCRbeta repertoires that made up the dataset. The repertoires were released in a freely available public database intended as a resource for research on the immune response to SARS-CoV-2. The samples were drawn from two sources: the first 160 participants of the ongoing ImmuneRACE study, and 950 to 1,500 subjects contributed by 6 global collaborators. Sample metadata almost always included a de-identified subject ID, COVID-19 status, age in years and sex. Where available, HLA class I and class II types were taken from metadata supplied by the sample provider and were not determined by assay-based typing. The research as a whole found: How much clinical and demographic metadata was included differed by source and by participant, and the metadata was provided uncurated.

The CDR3 contains 15 residues, cysteine and phenylalanine counted. Here the CDR3 DNA is all that survives: 45 bases in frame from base 1. Via the germline V gene, CDR1 is SGHRS and CDR2 YFSETQ. V is clipped by 4 bases and J by 0 bases, and the sequence between their germline boundaries is 11 bases long. TCRbeta CDR3 regions were amplified from genomic DNA using the immunoSEQ Assay, a bias-controlled multiplex PCR. Turning to the authors' computational methods: Within the assay, amplification of reference gene primers was used to estimate how many nucleated cells each sample contained. To quantify the absolute abundance of each unique TCRbeta CDR3 rearrangement, sequence reads were collapsed and filtered. For each sample, productive Simpson clonality was calculated by taking the square root of Simpson's diversity index across productive rearrangements. TCRdb re-hosts the immuneACCESS table, in-frame sequences only. Its copies lack some clones; in the studies checked, an unresolved V gene accounts for under half of them, and the cause for the rest is not known. V, J and clone size are taken as reported in that table, and D and trimming were inferred from the DNA itself. This sample lists about 160,000 clones; around 86% were detected once. The ten largest clonotypes hold roughly 3% of the sample.

The chain uses TRBV5-1 and TRBJ1-3; the D gene cannot be resolved reliably. The receptor's source is a man aged 70-80 years with acute or convalescent COVID-19. The specimen was peripheral blood. CDR3 sequence: CASSPAALSGNTIYF. The bases are TGCGCCAGCAGCCCGGCGGCGCTCTCTGGAAACACCATATATTTT.